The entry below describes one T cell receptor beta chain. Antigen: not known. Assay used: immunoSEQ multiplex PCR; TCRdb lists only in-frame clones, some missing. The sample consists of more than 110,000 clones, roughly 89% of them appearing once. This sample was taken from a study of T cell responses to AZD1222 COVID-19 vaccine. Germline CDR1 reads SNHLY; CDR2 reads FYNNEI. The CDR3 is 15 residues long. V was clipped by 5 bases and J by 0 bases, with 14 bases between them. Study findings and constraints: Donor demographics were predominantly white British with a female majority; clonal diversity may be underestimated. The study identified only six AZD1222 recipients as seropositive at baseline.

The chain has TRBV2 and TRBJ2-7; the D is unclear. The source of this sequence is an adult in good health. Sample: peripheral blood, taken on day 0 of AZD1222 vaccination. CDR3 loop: CASSIVALSSYEQYF. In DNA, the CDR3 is TGTGCCAGCAGTATCGTTGCCCTAAGCTCCTACGAGCAGTACTTC.